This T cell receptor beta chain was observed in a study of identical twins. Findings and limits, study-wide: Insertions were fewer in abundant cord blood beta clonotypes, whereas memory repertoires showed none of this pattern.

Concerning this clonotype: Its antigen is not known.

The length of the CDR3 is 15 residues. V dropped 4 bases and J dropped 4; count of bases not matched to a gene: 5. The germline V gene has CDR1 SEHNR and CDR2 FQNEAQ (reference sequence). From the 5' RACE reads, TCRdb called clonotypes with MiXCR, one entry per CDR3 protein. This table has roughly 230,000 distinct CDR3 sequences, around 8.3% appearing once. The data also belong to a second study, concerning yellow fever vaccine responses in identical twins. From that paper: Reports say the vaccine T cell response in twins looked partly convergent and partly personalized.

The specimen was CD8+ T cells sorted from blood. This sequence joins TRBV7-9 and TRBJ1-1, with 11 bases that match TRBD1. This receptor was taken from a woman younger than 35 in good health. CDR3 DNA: TGTGCCAGCAGCTCGGGGACAGGGGGGCTCACTGAAGCTTTCTTT. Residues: CASSSGTGGLTEAFF.